The 5 T cell receptor beta chains reported below all come from one sample, sequenced in a study of regulatory T cells in long-lasting Graves disease. CDR3-region Arm-PCR and iRepertoire HTBI primers produced the TCR beta libraries. TCRdb re-called the multiplex PCR reads through MiXCR, storing one row per CDR3 protein. The sample lists almost 350,000 distinct CDR3 sequences; 15% to 20% were seen once. As to time point: persistent/refractory GD, antithyroid drugs over 5 years with positive TRAb. PBMC-extracted RNA yielded the TCR library. This specimen was peripheral blood mononuclear cells (PBMCs), taken when the disease was refractory, from a patient treated with antithyroid drugs. These receptors were taken from a female donor with Graves disease.

In its sample, this clonotype was seen a few times. V and J are TRBV20-1 and TRBJ1-2, with a tentative D call TRBD1 (5 bases). Germline V CDR1 and CDR2: DFQATT, SNEGSKA (reference sequence). The CDR3 consists of 13 residues. V was pared by 1 base and J by 4 bases, with 10 bases between. The CDR3 sequence: CSARAGQRYGYTF. CDR3 coding DNA: TGCAGTGCTAGAGCGGGGCAGCGCTATGGCTACACCTTC.

This clonotype was counted many times. The chain recombines TRBV28 with TRBJ1-5, with D possibly being TRBD1 (5 bases). CDR3 length: 16 residues. Germline V lookup: CDR1 MDHEN, CDR2 SYDVKM. The V end lost 1 base, the J end lost 1 base, and 11 bases lay between the germline ends. CDR3 sequence (DNA): TGTGCCAGCAGTTTATATTTCAGGGCCAGCAATCAGCCCCAGCATTTT. This encodes CASSLYFRASNQPQHF.

This clonotype occurred a few times. The chain recombines TRBV6-5 with TRBJ2-7; TRBD1 might be the D (7 bases). Germline V gene data show CDR1 as MNHEY and CDR2 as SVGAGI. V lost 2 bases and J 2 bases, leaving 25 bases between the germline ends. CDR3 size: 19 residues. CDR3 sequence reads: CASSYTAGTAKGGTYEQYF. In DNA, the CDR3 is TGTGCCAGCAGTTACACCGCCGGGACAGCCAAGGGGGGTACCTACGAGCAGTACTTC.

This clonotype was counted a few times. This chain connects TRBV11-2 to TRBJ2-5; tentative D call: TRBD1 (6 bases). Germline V lookup: CDR1 SGHAT, CDR2 FQNNGV. The V and J ends lost 5 bases and 2 bases respectively, with 15 bases between them. CDR3 size: 15 residues. The CDR3 bases are TGTGCCAGCAGCGCGGACAGCGGATCGCAAGAGACCCAGTACTTC. This gives the protein CASSADSGSQETQYF.

The chain employs TRBV29-1 and TRBJ2-1, with 7 bases lining up with TRBD2. Germline lookup yields CDR1 SQVTM and CDR2 ANQGSEA. Unmatched junction bases numbered 6, after V lost 3 bases and J lost 4 bases. CDR3 length equals 14 residues. In DNA, the CDR3 is TGCAGCGTTGAGGGGGGAGGGATTTACAATGAGCAGTTCTTC. Translated: CSVEGGGIYNEQFF.